This T cell receptor beta chain was sequenced during a study of siplizumab effects on memory and regulatory T cells. Cells of the mixed lymphocyte reaction were cocultured at 37 degrees C for roughly 6 days. Sequenced by immunoSEQ multiplex PCR; TCRdb stores in-frame clones only, minus some. The sample has roughly 2,900 clones, approximately 49% seen once. A note on this clone: What it binds is unknown. An end of the junction does not agree with germline; a read error may underlie this.

The CDR3 loop spans 16 amino acids. Germline V gene data show CDR1 as SSHAT and CDR2 as FNYEAQ (reference sequence). The TCR sequence derives from a human donor in good health; the cells came from an allogeneic mixed lymphocyte reaction. The chain combines TRBV7-7 with TRBJ2-5; 9 nucleotides match TRBD1. The sample consisted of CFSE-low (dividing) CD4+ T cells sorted from an allogeneic mixed lymphocyte reaction. The DNA of the CDR3 is TGTGCTAGCAGCTCACCGCCGGGACAGGGACAAGAGACCCAGTACTTC. Its translation: CASSSPPGQGQETQYF.